This T cell receptor (beta chain) emerged from a study of shared clonotypes between healthy human individuals. Study context: CD4 naive cells filled three plates per donor, CD4 memory three, CD8 naive two and CD8 memory one. Study-wide results and limits: Naive subsets generally had larger estimated richness than memory subsets.

Sequencing was performed with immunoSEQ multiplex PCR; in TCRdb, only in-frame clones are kept and a portion is missing. The repertoire holds about 1.1 million clones, with approximately 80% as singletons. In regard to this clone: Its antigen is not known. At one of its ends the junction is not consistent with the germline gene, which may arise from a read error.

The V gene's germline CDR1 is SNHLY and CDR2 FYNNEI. This CDR3 has 13 residues. V is TRBV2 and J is TRBJ2-7; a weak D match, TRBD2 (6 bases). Sequenced material: memory CD4+ T cells from PBMCs. This sample's subset: CD45RA-negative fraction. This TCR was sampled from a man aged 18 to 29 in good health. Some clones in this sample may be carry-over from other donors' samples. Here the CDR3 DNA reads TGTGCCAGCGGTGAGGGACTGGCCTCCGAGCAGTACTTC. Translation: CASGEGLASEQYF. Full variable domain (missing parts from reference TRBV2 and TRBJ2-7): EPEVTQTPSHQVTQMGQEVILRCVPISNHLYFYWYRQILGQKVEFLVSFYNNEISEKSEIFDDQFSVERPDGSNFTLKIRSTKLEDSAMYFCASGEGLASEQYFGPGTRLTVT.